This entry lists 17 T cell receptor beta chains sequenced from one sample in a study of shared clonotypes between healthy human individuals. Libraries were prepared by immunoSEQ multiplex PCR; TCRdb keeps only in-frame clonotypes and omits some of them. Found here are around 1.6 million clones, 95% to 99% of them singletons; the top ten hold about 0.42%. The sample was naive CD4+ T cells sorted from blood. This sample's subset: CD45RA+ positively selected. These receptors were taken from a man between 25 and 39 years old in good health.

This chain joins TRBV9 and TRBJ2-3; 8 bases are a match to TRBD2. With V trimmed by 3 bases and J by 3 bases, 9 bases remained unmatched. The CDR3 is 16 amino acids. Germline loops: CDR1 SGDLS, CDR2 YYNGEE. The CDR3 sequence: CASSGTIAGRTDTQYF. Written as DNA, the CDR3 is TGTGCCAGCAGCGGTACAATAGCGGGGCGGACAGATACGCAGTATTTT.

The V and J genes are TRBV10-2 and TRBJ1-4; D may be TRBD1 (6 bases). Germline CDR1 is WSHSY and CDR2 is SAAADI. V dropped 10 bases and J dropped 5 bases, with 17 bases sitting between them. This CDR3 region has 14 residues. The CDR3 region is CATRRWDNNEKLFF. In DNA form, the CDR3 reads TGCGCCACCAGGAGATGGGACAACAATGAAAAACTGTTTTTT.

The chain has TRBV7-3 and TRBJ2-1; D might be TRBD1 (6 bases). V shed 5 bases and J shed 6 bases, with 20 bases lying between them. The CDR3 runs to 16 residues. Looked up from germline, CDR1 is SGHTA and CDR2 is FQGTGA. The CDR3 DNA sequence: TGTGCCAGCAGCCCCCGGCCGGGACAAGGGCTCAATGAGCAGTTCTTC. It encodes CASSPRPGQGLNEQFF.

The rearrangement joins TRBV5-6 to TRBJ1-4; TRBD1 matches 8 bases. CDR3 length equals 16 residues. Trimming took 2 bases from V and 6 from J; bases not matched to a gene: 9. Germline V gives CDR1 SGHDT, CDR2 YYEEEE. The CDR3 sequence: CASSLMDRAPDEKLFF. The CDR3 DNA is TGTGCCAGCAGCTTAATGGACAGGGCCCCAGATGAAAAACTGTTTTTT.

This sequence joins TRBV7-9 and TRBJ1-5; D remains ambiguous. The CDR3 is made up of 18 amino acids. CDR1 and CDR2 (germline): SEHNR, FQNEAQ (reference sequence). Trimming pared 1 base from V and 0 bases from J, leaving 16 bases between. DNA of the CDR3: TGTGCCAGCAGCTTAGAACCCCGAGGGATCGATAGCAATCAGCCCCAGCATTTT. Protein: CASSLEPRGIDSNQPQHF.

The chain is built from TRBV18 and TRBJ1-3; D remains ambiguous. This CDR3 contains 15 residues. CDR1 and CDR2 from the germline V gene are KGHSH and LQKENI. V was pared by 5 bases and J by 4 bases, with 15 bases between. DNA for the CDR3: TGTGCCAGCTCAAGGACCGATATTGTCGGAAACACCATATATTTT. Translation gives CASSRTDIVGNTIYF.

The CDR3 region is CASSELTTRDTITDYEQYF. The CDR3 DNA reads TGCGCCAGCAGTGAGTTAACGACCCGGGACACAATTACGGACTACGAGCAGTACTTC. The genes are TRBV10-1 and TRBJ2-7; D possibly corresponds to TRBD1 (6 bases). Germline-derived CDR1 and CDR2 are WNHNN and SYGVQD (reference sequence). The CDR3 is 19 amino acids. The V gene lost 1 base and the J gene lost 3 bases, with 25 bases spanning the gap.

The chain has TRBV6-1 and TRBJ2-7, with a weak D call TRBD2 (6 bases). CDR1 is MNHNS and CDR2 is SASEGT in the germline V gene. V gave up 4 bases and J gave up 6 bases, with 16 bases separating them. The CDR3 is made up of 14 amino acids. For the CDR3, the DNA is TGTGCCAGCAGTGCCAGGACTGGAGGGAGCGAGCAGTACTTC. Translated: CASSARTGGSEQYF.

CDR3 in DNA: TGTGCCAGCAACTACCTAGACGGCCGGGACCACGAGCAGTACTTC. This codes for CASNYLDGRDHEQYF. V is TRBV28 and J is TRBJ2-7, with D possibly being TRBD1 or TRBD2 (5 bases each). The V gene's germline CDR1 is MDHEN and CDR2 SYDVKM. The CDR3 spans 15 residues. V lost 7 bases and J lost 5, with 21 bases in between.

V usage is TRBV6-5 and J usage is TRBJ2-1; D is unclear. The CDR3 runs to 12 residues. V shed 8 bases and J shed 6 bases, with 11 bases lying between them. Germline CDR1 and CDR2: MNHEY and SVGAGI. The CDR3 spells CASADPGNEQFF. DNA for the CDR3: TGTGCCAGCGCCGACCCGGGCAATGAGCAGTTCTTC.

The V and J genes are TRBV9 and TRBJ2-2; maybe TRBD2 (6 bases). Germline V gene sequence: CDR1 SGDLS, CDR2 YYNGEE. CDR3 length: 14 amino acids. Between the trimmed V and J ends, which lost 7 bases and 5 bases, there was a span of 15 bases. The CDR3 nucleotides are TGTGCCAGCGGGCTCGGGGGTCTAACCGGGGAGCTGTTTTTT. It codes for CASGLGGLTGELFF.

The CDR3 DNA sequence: TGTGCCAGCAGCTACGGGTATTGGGACATTCAGTACTTC. Amino acids: CASSYGYWDIQYF. This chain uses TRBV7-9 with TRBJ2-4, with D unclear. The germline V gene encodes CDR1 SEHNR and CDR2 FQNEAQ (reference sequence). This CDR3 contains 13 residues. The V and J ends lost 4 bases and 8 bases respectively, with 12 bases between them.

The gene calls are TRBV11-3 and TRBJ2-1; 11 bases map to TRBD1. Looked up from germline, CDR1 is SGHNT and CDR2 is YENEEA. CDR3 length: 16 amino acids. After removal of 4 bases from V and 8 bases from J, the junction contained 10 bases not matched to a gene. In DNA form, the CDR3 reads TGTGCCAGCAGCTCCCGGACAGGGGGCATGGGTGATGAGCAGTTCTTC. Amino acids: CASSSRTGGMGDEQFF.

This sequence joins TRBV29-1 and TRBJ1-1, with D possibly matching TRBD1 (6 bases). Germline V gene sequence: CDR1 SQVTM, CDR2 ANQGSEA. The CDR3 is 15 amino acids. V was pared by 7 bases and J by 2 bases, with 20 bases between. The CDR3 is CSGDNRLNQNTEAFF. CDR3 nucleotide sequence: TGCAGCGGGGACAACCGACTGAATCAAAACACTGAAGCTTTCTTT.

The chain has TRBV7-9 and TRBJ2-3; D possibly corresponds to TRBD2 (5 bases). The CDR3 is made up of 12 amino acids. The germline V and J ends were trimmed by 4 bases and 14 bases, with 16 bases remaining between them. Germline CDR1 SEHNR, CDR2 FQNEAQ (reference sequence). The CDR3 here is CASSSTGNSPYF. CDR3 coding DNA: TGTGCCAGCAGCTCTACCGGGAATTCCCCGTATTTT.

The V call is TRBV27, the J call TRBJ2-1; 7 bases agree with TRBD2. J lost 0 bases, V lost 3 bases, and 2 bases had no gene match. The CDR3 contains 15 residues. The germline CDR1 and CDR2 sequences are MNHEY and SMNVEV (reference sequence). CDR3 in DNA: TGTGCCAGCAGTTTGCGGGAGATCTCCTACAATGAGCAGTTCTTC. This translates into CASSLREISYNEQFF.

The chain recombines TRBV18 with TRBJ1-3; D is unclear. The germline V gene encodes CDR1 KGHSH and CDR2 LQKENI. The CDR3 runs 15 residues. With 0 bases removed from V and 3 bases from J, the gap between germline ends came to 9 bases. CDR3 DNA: TGTGCCAGCTCACCACCAGGGCAGATTGGAAACACCATATATTTT. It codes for CASSPPGQIGNTIYF.